This is a list of T cell receptor beta chains from one sample in a study of shared clonotypes between healthy human individuals. The method was immunoSEQ multiplex PCR; TCRdb's version includes in-frame clones alone and lacks a portion of them. The profile shows around 510,000 clones, approximately 95% of them singletons. The sequenced material came from naive CD4+ T cells sorted from blood. These TCRs come from a young woman in good health. Each CDR3 is given with its conserved first and last residue. Not all rows give a size; the values are once, few, many and, for expanded clones, a class.

CDR3: CASIEGEEKLFF
size: NA
J: TRBJ1-4
V: TRBV6-1

CDR3: CASSEALAGVTELFF
size: NA
J: TRBJ2-2
V: TRBV2

CDR3: CASSLGQGARLLAGANVLTF
size: NA
J: TRBJ2-6
V: TRBV7-8

CDR3: CASSLGRSQGEKLFF
size: NA
J: TRBJ1-4
V: TRBV5-1

CDR3: CASRVWLASVQETQYF
size: NA
J: TRBJ2-5
V: TRBV5-1

CDR3: CASSRTGQQYEQYF
size: NA
J: TRBJ2-7
V: TRBV11-2

CDR3: CASRARDYGYTF
size: NA
J: TRBJ1-2
V: TRBV19

CDR3: CASSQVVASTDTQYF
size: NA
J: TRBJ2-3
V: TRBV4-2

CDR3: CAISETLGTGITFEQFF
size: once
J: TRBJ2-1
V: TRBV10-3

CDR3: CASSTGTQEAFF
size: NA
J: TRBJ1-1
V: TRBV7-9

CDR3: CASSQGKTGGPVNEKLFF
size: NA
J: TRBJ1-4
V: TRBV7-9

CDR3: CASRRDTRSGANVLTF
size: NA
J: TRBJ2-6
V: TRBV5-6

CDR3: CSSGLAGPGNEQFF
size: NA
J: TRBJ2-1
V: TRBV29-1

CDR3: CASSLLRDTYEQYF
size: NA
J: NA
V: TRBV27

CDR3: CSVGGRAADTQYF
size: NA
J: TRBJ2-3
V: TRBV29-1

CDR3: CAWSRGLSNQPQHF
size: NA
J: TRBJ1-5
V: TRBV30

CDR3: CASSLAGERVLYF
size: NA
J: TRBJ2-7
V: TRBV7-9

CDR3: CASSLAGGGAAGELFF
size: once
J: TRBJ2-2
V: TRBV7-7

CDR3: CASSQESGAGNTEAFF
size: NA
J: TRBJ1-1
V: TRBV4-2